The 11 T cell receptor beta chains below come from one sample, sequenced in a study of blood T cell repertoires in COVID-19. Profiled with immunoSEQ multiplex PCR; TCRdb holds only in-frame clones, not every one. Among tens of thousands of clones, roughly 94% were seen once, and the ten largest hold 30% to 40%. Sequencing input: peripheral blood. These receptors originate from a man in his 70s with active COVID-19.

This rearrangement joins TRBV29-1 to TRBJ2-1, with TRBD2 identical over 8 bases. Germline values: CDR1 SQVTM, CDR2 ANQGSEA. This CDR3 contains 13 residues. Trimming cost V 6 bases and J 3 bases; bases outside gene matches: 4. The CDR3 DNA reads TGCAGCGTCAGCGGGAGCGGCTACAATGAGCAGTTCTTC. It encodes CSVSGSGYNEQFF.

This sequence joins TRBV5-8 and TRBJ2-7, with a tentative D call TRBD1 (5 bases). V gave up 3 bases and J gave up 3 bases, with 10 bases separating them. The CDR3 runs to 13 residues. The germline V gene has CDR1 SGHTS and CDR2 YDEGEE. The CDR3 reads CASSSATDYEQYF. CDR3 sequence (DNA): TGTGCCAGCAGCTCGGCGACAGACTACGAGCAGTACTTC.

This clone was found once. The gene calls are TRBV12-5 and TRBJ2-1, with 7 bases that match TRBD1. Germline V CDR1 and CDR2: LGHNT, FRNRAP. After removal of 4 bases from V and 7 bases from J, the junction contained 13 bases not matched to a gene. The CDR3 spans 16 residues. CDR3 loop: CASGWEGGLGNNEQFF. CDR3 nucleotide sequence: TGTGCTAGTGGTTGGGAAGGGGGCTTAGGCAATAATGAGCAGTTCTTC.

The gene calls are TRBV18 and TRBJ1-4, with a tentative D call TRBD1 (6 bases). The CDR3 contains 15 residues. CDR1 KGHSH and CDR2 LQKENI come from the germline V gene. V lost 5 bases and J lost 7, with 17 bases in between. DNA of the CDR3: TGTGCCAGCTCAGAGCCGGGACAACTTGGTGAAAAACTGTTTTTT. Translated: CASSEPGQLGEKLFF.

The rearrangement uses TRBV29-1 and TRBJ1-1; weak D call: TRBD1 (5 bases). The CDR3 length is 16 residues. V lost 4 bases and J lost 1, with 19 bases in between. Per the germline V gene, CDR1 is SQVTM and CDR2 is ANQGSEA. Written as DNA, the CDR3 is TGCAGCGTTGGGGGGGTATGGTCGGAACGGAACACTGAAGCTTTCTTT. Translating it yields CSVGGVWSERNTEAFF.

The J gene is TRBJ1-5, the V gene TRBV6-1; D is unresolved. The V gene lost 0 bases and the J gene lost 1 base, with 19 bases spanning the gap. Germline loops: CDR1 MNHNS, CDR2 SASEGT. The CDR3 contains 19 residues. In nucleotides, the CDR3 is TGTGCCAGCAGTGAAGCGTCTACCCAGCGGGGAAGAAGCAATCAGCCCCAGCATTTT. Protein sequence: CASSEASTQRGRSNQPQHF.

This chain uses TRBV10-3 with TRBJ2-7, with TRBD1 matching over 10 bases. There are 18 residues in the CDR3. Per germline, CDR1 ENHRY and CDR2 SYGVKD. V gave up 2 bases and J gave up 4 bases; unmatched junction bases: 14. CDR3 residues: CAISEAATGTGESYEQYF. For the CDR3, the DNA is TGTGCCATCAGTGAGGCGGCAACCGGGACAGGGGAGTCTTACGAGCAGTACTTC.

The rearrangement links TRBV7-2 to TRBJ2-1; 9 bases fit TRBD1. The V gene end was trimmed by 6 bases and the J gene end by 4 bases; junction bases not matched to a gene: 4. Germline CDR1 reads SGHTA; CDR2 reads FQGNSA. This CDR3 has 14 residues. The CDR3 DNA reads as TGTGCCAGCAGGGCGGGACAGGGTTACAATGAGCAGTTCTTC. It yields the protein CASRAGQGYNEQFF.

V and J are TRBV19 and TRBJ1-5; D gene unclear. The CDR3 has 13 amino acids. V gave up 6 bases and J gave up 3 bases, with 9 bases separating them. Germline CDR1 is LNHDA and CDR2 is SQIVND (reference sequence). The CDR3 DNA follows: TGTGCCAGTAGCGAACAGAACAATCAGCCCCAGCATTTT. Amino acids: CASSEQNNQPQHF.

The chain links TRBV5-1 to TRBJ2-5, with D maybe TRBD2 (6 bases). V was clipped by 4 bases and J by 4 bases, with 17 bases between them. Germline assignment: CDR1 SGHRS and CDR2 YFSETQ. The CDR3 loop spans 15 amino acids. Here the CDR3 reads CASSRGRGARETQYF. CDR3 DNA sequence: TGCGCCAGCAGCCGGGGACGCGGGGCAAGAGAGACCCAGTACTTC.

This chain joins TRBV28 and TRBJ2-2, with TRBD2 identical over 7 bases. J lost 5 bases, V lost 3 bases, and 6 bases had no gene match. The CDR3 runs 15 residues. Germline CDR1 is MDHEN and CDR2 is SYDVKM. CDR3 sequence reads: CASSLGRVTTGELFF. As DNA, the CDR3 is TGTGCCAGCAGTTTGGGGAGGGTTACGACCGGGGAGCTGTTTTTT.